The next 6 T cell receptor beta chains were all read from a single sample in a study of T cells in Graves' hyperthyroidism and ophthalmopathy. RNA transcripts provided the source from which TCR beta CDR3 regions were amplified. Using the HTBI primer set, a first-round RT-PCR was run on the TCR CDR3. MiXCR, applied by TCRdb to the multiplex PCR reads, yields one record per CDR3 protein. The sample contains approximately 740,000 distinct CDR3 sequences, 12% to 15% of which appear only once. The sequenced material came from blood. The receptors stem from a woman younger than 30 with Graves' hyperthyroidism.

This clonotype has ten or more counts. This chain joins TRBV10-3 and TRBJ2-7, with 9 positions matching TRBD2. This CDR3 region has 17 residues. V was clipped by 0 bases and J by 6 bases; unmatched bases: 12. Germline CDR1 reads ENHRY; CDR2 reads SYGVKD. As DNA, the CDR3 is TGTGCCATCAGTGAGTCGAATTTGCTAGCGGGACTAAGCGAGCAGTACTTC. Protein product: CAISESNLLAGLSEQYF.

The chain has TRBV24-1 and TRBJ2-1, with 11 bases that match TRBD2. Germline CDR1 reads KGHDR; CDR2 reads SFDVKD. Trimming took 2 bases from V and 2 from J; bases not matched to a gene: 4. The CDR3 has 17 amino acids. CDR3 residues: CATSDSTSGNPYNEQFF. CDR3 nucleotide sequence: TGTGCCACCAGTGATTCGACTAGCGGGAACCCCTACAATGAGCAGTTCTTC.

A few counts support this clonotype. This sequence joins TRBV27 and TRBJ1-2; TRBD1 matches at 7 bases. The CDR3 has 13 amino acids. Germline V gene sequence: CDR1 MNHEY, CDR2 SMNVEV (reference sequence). Trimming took 8 bases from V and 13 from J; bases not matched to a gene: 16. The CDR3 DNA follows: TGTGCCAGCTCACCGACAGGGAACTATAGCTGCACCTTC. Translation gives CASSPTGNYSCTF.

CDR3: CASSIRQGYEQYF. The CDR3 DNA follows: TGTGCCAGTAGTATACGACAGGGCTACGAGCAGTACTTC. V and J are TRBV19 and TRBJ2-7; 7 positions agree with TRBD1. CDR3 length equals 13 residues. The ends lost 2 bases at V and 3 bases at J; junction bases unmatched: 1. The V gene's germline CDR1 is LNHDA and CDR2 SQIVND (reference sequence).

The sample holds many counts of this clonotype. The chain links TRBV6-2 or TRBV6-3 to TRBJ2-7; TRBD2 agrees at 13 bases. CDR3 size: 15 residues. The germline V gene has CDR1 MNHEY and CDR2 SVGEGT. Trimming took 5 bases from V and 6 from J; bases not matched to a gene: 7. Here the CDR3 DNA reads TGTGCCAGCAGTCCAGGACTAGCGGGAGTAGGCGAGCAGTACTTC. Protein product: CASSPGLAGVGEQYF.

The CDR3 here is CAWTPARGWDYEQYF. The DNA of the CDR3 is TGTGCCTGGACGCCGGCCAGGGGATGGGACTACGAGCAGTACTTC. V and J are TRBV30 and TRBJ2-7, with D perhaps matching TRBD1 (6 bases). Germline V lookup: CDR1 GTSNPN, CDR2 SVGIG (reference sequence). The CDR3 is 15 amino acids. With 4 bases removed from V and 3 bases from J, the gap between germline ends came to 19 bases.